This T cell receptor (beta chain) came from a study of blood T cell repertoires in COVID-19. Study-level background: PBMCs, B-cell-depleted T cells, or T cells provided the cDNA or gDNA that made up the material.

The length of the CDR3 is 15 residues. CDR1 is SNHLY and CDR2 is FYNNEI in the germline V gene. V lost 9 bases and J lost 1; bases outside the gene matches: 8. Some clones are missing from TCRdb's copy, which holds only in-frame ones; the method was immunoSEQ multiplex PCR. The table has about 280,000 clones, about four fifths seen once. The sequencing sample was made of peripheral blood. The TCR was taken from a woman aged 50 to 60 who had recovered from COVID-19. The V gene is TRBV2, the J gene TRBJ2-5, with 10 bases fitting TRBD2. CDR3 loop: CASGGLAGAQETQYF. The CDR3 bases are TGTGCCAGTGGGGGGCTAGCGGGGGCCCAAGAGACCCAGTACTTC. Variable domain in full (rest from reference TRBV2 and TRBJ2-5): EPEVTQTPSHQVTQMGQEVILRCVPISNHLYFYWYRQILGQKVEFLVSFYNNEISEKSEIFDDQFSVERPDGSNFTLKIRSTKLEDSAMYFCASGGLAGAQETQYFGPGTRLLVL.